These 17 T cell receptor beta chains were all obtained from the same sample, sequenced in a study of blood T cell repertoires in COVID-19. The protocol was immunoSEQ multiplex PCR, while the TCRdb copy is restricted to in-frame clones and leaves out a portion. Among over 200,000 clones listed, 65% to 85% were seen once. The sample taken for sequencing was peripheral blood. The receptor set was obtained from a woman aged 80 or older with acute or convalescent COVID-19.

The rearrangement links TRBV21-1 to TRBJ2-7; the table's D gene call, TRBD1, was not cross checked with the DNA. TRBV21-1 is a documented pseudogene. This CDR3 comprises 19 residues. CDR3 in amino acids: CASSHGFRTGGAFSHEQYF. Written as DNA, the CDR3 is TGTGCCAGCAGCCATGGGTTTCGGACAGGGGGCGCTTTTTCCCACGAGCAGTACTTC.

The chain couples TRBV5-6 to TRBJ1-1, with TRBD1 as a possible D gene (5 bases). With 1 base removed from V and 0 bases from J, the gap between germline ends came to 10 bases. This CDR3 is built from 15 residues. Per the germline V gene, CDR1 is SGHDT and CDR2 is YYEEEE. CDR3 in amino acids: CASSLRQTLNTEAFF. CDR3 DNA: TGTGCCAGCAGCTTGCGACAGACTTTGAACACTGAAGCTTTCTTT.

A few counts support this clone. The chain joins TRBV18 to TRBJ1-4, with 9 bases matching TRBD1. The V and J ends lost 4 bases and 0 bases, in that order; junction bases with no gene match: 18. Germline lookup yields CDR1 KGHSH and CDR2 LQKENI. The CDR3 has 21 amino acids. CDR3 protein: CASSLSTPTGGARTTNEKLFF. CDR3 sequence (DNA): TGTGCCAGCTCACTTTCCACCCCCACAGGGGGCGCGAGGACAACTAATGAAAAACTGTTTTTT.

The CDR3 DNA reads TGTGCCAGTAGTACTAGACGAGACACTGAAGCTTTCTTT. Encoded protein: CASSTRRDTEAFF. The chain is built from TRBV19 and TRBJ1-1; D remains unclear. Trimming shortened V by 4 bases and J by 3 bases, and 9 bases separated the two germline ends. This CDR3 region has 13 residues. In germline, CDR1 is LNHDA, CDR2 SQIVND (reference sequence).

V is TRBV10-1 and J is TRBJ2-1; the match to TRBD2 covers 14 bases. Germline V gives CDR1 WNHNN, CDR2 SYGVQD (reference sequence). V lost 3 bases, J lost 8 bases, and 6 bases stayed unmatched. This CDR3 contains 16 residues. CDR3 loop: CASSEGTSGRSDEQFF. CDR3 nucleotide sequence: TGCGCCAGCAGTGAAGGGACTAGCGGGAGAAGTGATGAGCAGTTCTTC.

This sequence joins TRBV21-1 and TRBJ2-5; TRBD2 reflects the table's D call only, with no check against the DNA. TRBV21-1 is designated a pseudogene. CDR3 length: 14 residues. The CDR3 DNA sequence: TGTGCCAGAACACTAGCGGTAAATCGAGAGACCCAGTACTTC. As protein: CARTLAVNRETQYF.

This clone appeared a single time. The gene calls are TRBV19 and TRBJ2-3; 8 bases are shared with TRBD2. Germline loops: CDR1 LNHDA, CDR2 SQIVND (reference sequence). The V gene end was trimmed by 4 bases and the J gene end by 3 bases; junction bases not matched to a gene: 15. The CDR3 extends over 18 amino acids. The CDR3 DNA is TGTGCCAGTAGTACCCAATCCTCGGGACTAGGAGTAACAGATACGCAGTATTTT. It encodes CASSTQSSGLGVTDTQYF. Full variable domain (outside the CDR3, taken from reference TRBV19 and TRBJ2-3): DGGITQSPKYLFRKEGQNVTLSCEQNLNHDAMYWYRQDPGQGLRLIYYSQIVNDFQKGDIAEGYSVSREKKESFPLTVTSAQKNPTAFYLCASSTQSSGLGVTDTQYFGPGTRLTVL.

The chain recombines TRBV7-9 with TRBJ1-2; 7 bases line up with TRBD1. Germline trimming cut 5 bases from V and 2 bases from J; bases unmatched to any gene: 8. Germline V CDR1 and CDR2: SEHNR, FQNEAQ (reference sequence). This CDR3 comprises 15 residues. The CDR3 sequence is CASSPADRLNYGYTF. The DNA for the CDR3 is TGTGCCAGCAGCCCCGCGGACAGGCTGAACTATGGCTACACCTTC.

CDR3 protein: CASSPRQGETEAFF. The CDR3 DNA is TGTGCCAGCAGTCCCAGACAGGGGGAAACTGAAGCTTTCTTT. The chain links TRBV6-5 to TRBJ1-1; 9 bases are a match to TRBD1. The CDR3 spans 14 residues. CDR1 is MNHEY, CDR2 SVGAGI, per germline. With V trimmed by 5 bases and J by 5 bases, 6 bases remained unmatched.

The CDR3 reads CASSALEHRNSPLHF. The CDR3 bases are TGCGCCAGCAGCGCACTAGAACATAGAAATTCACCCCTCCACTTT. The chain couples TRBV5-1 to TRBJ1-6, with unresolved D. The CDR3 is 15 amino acids. Trimming left V 4 bases short and J 7 bases short, with 15 bases between. CDR1 is SGHRS, CDR2 YFSETQ, per germline.

The V gene is TRBV19, the J gene TRBJ1-5; D is perhaps TRBD1 (6 bases). In germline, CDR1 is LNHDA, CDR2 SQIVND (reference sequence). The CDR3 is 15 residues long. Trimming left V 5 bases short and J 0 bases short, with 11 bases between. The CDR3: CASSRTAYSNQPQHF. The CDR3 bases are TGTGCCAGTAGTCGGACAGCTTATAGCAATCAGCCCCAGCATTTT. Based on the CDR3 plus reference TRBV19 and TRBJ1-5, the full variable domain is DGGITQSPKYLFRKEGQNVTLSCEQNLNHDAMYWYRQDPGQGLRLIYYSQIVNDFQKGDIAEGYSVSREKKESFPLTVTSAQKNPTAFYLCASSRTAYSNQPQHFGDGTRLSIL.

The chain uses TRBV4-1 and TRBJ2-1, with 12 bases identical to TRBD2. The trim removed 1 base at V and 2 bases at J, leaving 9 bases unmatched. In germline, CDR1 is MGHRA, CDR2 YSYEKL. This CDR3 has 19 residues. The DNA of the CDR3 is TGCGCCAGCAGCCAAGTTAGACTAGCGGGAGTCTACGCCTACAATGAGCAGTTCTTC. Residues: CASSQVRLAGVYAYNEQFF.

The chain carries TRBV6-5 and TRBJ2-7, with 7 bases matching TRBD2. This CDR3 is 15 amino acids long. The germline gives CDR1 MNHEY, CDR2 SVGAGI. The V gene end was trimmed by 0 bases and the J gene end by 6 bases; junction bases not matched to a gene: 8. The CDR3 nucleotides are TGTGCCAGCAGTTACTCGACCGGGAGGAAAACCGAGCAGTACTTC. It encodes CASSYSTGRKTEQYF.

The CDR3 DNA sequence: TGCGCCAGCAGCTTAGAGTTAAATGAAAAACTGTTTTTT. Protein: CASSLELNEKLFF. The V gene is TRBV5-1, the J gene TRBJ1-4; D gene uncertain. CDR1 and CDR2 (germline): SGHRS, YFSETQ. There are 13 residues in the CDR3. Deletions cut 2 bases from V and 5 bases from J, with 7 bases between. Looking up the rest from reference TRBV5-1 and TRBJ1-4 gives the full variable domain: KAGVTQTPRYLIKTRGQQVTLSCSPISGHRSVSWYQQTPGQGLQFLFEYFSETQRNKGNFPGRFSGRQFSNSRSEMNVSTLELGDSALYLCASSLELNEKLFFGSGTQLSVL.

The genes are TRBV13 and TRBJ2-5, with 8 bases identical to TRBD1. The V and J ends lost 5 bases and 5 bases, in that order; junction bases with no gene match: 10. CDR3 length: 15 amino acids. The germline V gene has CDR1 PRHDT and CDR2 FYEKMQ (reference sequence). CDR3 nucleotides: TGTGCCAGCAGCCCCCGGGACAGGCCGTACGAGACCCAGTACTTC. This encodes CASSPRDRPYETQYF.

V and J are TRBV7-2 and TRBJ1-1; no clear D gene. The germline V and J ends were trimmed by 1 base and 4 bases, with 10 bases remaining between them. Germline CDR1 reads SGHTA; CDR2 reads FQGNSA. The CDR3 totals 14 residues. The CDR3 DNA reads as TGTGCCAGCAGCTTAGACTGGCCAGGCACTGAAGCTTTCTTT. This encodes CASSLDWPGTEAFF.

The rearrangement links TRBV9 to TRBJ2-3; 12 nucleotides match TRBD2. The CDR3 spans 16 residues. From germline, CDR1 is SGDLS and CDR2 YYNGEE. Trimming took 5 bases from V and 6 from J; bases not matched to a gene: 10. CDR3 sequence: CASRPVGLAGSDTQYF. As DNA, the CDR3 is TGTGCCAGCAGGCCAGTTGGACTAGCGGGATCCGATACGCAGTATTTT.